This TCR beta chain was identified in a study of blood T cell repertoires in COVID-19. V was cut by 4 bases and J by 1 base, with 11 bases left in between. The CDR3 is 15 residues long. The germline CDR1 and CDR2 sequences are MNHEY and SVGAGI. Some clones are missing from TCRdb's copy, which holds only in-frame ones; the method was immunoSEQ multiplex PCR. This table has approximately 93,000 clones, around 87% appearing once. The origin of this receptor is a human donor in a cohort sampled during active COVID-19. Sample: peripheral blood. The V gene is TRBV6-5, the J gene TRBJ1-5; possible D gene TRBD1, 6 bases. Written as DNA, the CDR3 is TGTGCCAGCAGTTCCAGGGGCCTGAGCAATCAGCCCCAGCATTTT. Residues: CASSSRGLSNQPQHF.